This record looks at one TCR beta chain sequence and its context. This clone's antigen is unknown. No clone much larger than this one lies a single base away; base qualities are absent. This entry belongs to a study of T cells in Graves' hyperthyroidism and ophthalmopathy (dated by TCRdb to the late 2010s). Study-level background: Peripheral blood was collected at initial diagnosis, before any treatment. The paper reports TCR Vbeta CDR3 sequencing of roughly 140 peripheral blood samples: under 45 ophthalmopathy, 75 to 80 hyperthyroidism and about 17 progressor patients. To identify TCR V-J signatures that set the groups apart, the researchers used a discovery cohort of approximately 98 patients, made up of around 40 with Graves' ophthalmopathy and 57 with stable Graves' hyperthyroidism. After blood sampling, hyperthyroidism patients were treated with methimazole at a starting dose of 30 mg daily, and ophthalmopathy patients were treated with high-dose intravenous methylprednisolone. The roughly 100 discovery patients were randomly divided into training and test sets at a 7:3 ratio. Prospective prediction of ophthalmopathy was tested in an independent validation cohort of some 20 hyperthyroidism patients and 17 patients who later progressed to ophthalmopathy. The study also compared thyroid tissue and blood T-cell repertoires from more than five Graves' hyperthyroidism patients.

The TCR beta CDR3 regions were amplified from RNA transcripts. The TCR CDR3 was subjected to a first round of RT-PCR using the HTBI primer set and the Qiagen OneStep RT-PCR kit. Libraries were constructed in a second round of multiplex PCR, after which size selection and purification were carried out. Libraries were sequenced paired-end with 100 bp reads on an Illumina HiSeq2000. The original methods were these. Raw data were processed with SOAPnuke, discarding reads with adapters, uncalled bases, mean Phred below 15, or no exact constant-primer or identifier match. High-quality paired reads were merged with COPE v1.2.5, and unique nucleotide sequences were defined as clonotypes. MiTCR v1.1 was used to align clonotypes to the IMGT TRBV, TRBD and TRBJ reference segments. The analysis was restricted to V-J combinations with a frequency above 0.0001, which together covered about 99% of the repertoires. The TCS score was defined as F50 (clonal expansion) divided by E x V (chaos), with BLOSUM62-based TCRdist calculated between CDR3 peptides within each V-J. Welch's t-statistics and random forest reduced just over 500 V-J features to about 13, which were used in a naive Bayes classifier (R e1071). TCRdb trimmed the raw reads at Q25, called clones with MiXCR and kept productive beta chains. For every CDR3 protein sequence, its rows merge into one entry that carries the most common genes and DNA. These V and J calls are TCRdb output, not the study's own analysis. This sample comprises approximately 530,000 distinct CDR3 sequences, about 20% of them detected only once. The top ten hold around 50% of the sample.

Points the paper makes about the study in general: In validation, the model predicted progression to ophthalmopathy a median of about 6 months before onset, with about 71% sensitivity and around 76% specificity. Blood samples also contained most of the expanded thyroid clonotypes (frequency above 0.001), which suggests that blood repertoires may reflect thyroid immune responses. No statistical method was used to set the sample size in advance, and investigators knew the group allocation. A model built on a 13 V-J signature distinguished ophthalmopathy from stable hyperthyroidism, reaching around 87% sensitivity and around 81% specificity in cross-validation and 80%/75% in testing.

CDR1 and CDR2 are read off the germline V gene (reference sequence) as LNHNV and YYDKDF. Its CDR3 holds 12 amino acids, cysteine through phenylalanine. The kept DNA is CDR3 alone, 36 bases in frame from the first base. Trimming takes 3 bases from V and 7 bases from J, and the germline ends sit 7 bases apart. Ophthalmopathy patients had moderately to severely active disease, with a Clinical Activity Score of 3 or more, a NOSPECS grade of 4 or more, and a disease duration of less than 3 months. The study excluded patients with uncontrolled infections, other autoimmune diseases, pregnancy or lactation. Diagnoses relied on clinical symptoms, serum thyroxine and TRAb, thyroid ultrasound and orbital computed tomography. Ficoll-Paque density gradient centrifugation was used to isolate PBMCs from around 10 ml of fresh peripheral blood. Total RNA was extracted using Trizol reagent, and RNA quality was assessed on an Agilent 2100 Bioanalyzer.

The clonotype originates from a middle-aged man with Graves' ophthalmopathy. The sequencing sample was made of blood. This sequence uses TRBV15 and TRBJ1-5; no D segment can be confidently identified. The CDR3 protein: CATSRSLQPQHF. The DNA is TGTGCCACCAGCAGGTCTCTCCAGCCCCAGCATTTT.